These 11 T cell receptor beta chains originate from one sample sequenced in a study of blood T cell repertoires in COVID-19. Using immunoSEQ multiplex PCR, the repertoire was profiled, and TCRdb retains in-frame clones only, with some absent. The sample holds about 80,000 clones; 65% to 90% are singletons and the top ten take roughly 9.3%. What was sequenced was peripheral blood. All receptors come from a man aged 50-59 years with COVID-19, enrolled during active disease.

This clone was seen more than once but under ten times. The chain links TRBV6-5 to TRBJ2-2, with 12 bases matching TRBD1. This CDR3 contains 16 residues. V lost 2 bases and J lost 6; bases outside the gene matches: 4. Germline-derived CDR1 and CDR2 are MNHEY and SVGAGI. The CDR3 spells CASSYLGQGAPGELFF. For the CDR3, the DNA is TGTGCCAGCAGTTACCTGGGACAGGGGGCGCCCGGGGAGCTGTTTTTT.

This chain uses TRBV29-1 with TRBJ2-1; the D gene is possibly TRBD2 (6 bases). Germline V gives CDR1 SQVTM, CDR2 ANQGSEA. The CDR3 covers 15 residues. V lost 7 bases to trimming and J lost 4 bases, with 20 bases between them. The CDR3 DNA sequence: TGCAGCGGGAAGTCGGACGGGAGCTTTTACAATGAGCAGTTCTTC. This encodes CSGKSDGSFYNEQFF.

The chain links TRBV5-3 to TRBJ1-5, with D unresolved. TRBV5-3 is given ORF status, its function remaining uncertain. CDR3 length: 13 amino acids. V lost 4 bases and J lost 7, with 12 bases in between. The CDR3 here is CARSTLQWQPQHF. CDR3 nucleotides: TGTGCCAGAAGCACCTTACAGTGGCAGCCCCAGCATTTT.

A single count supports this clone. V gene TRBV7-3 combines with J gene TRBJ2-2, with D possibly TRBD1 on 6 matching bases. The V end lost 1 base, the J end lost 1 base, and 10 bases lay between the germline ends. This CDR3 is 16 amino acids long. The germline V gene has CDR1 SGHTA and CDR2 FQGTGA. CDR3 nucleotide sequence: TGTGCCAGCAGCTTAATGGCGACAGGGAACACCGGGGAGCTGTTTTTT. Its translation: CASSLMATGNTGELFF.

CDR3 sequence reads: CATSPGDYTGELFF. The CDR3, as DNA: TGTGCCACCAGCCCCGGAGACTACACCGGGGAGCTGTTTTTT. The chain carries TRBV15 and TRBJ2-2; D is undetermined. The CDR3 contains 14 residues. The germline V gene encodes CDR1 LNHNV and CDR2 YYDKDF (reference sequence). Trimming took off 5 bases at V and 3 bases at J, with 10 bases between the two ends.

This sequence joins TRBV6-4 and TRBJ2-2; D unclear. From germline, CDR1 is MRHNA and CDR2 SNTAGT. The CDR3 contains 12 residues. Trimming pared 6 bases from V and 7 bases from J, leaving 9 bases between. Here the CDR3 DNA reads TGTGCCAGCAGCCTTTCGGGCGGGGAGCTGTTTTTT. It codes for CASSLSGGELFF.

The chain has TRBV7-9 and TRBJ2-5; 7 positions agree with TRBD1. With 7 bases clipped from V and 2 bases from J, the junction kept 7 bases outside the gene matches. The CDR3 extends over 14 amino acids. Germline V CDR1 and CDR2: SEHNR, FQNEAQ (reference sequence). The CDR3 nucleotides are TGTGCCAGCACCTATCTGGGACAGCAAGAGACCCAGTACTTC. Its protein is CASTYLGQQETQYF.

This chain links TRBV28 with TRBJ1-5; D may be TRBD1 (5 bases). The CDR3 runs 16 residues. V lost 2 bases and J lost 1, with 12 bases in between. CDR1 and CDR2 from the germline V gene are MDHEN and SYDVKM. CDR3 sequence: CASSLAGRESNQPQHF. The DNA for the CDR3 is TGTGCCAGCAGTTTAGCAGGCAGGGAAAGCAATCAGCCCCAGCATTTT.

The chain links TRBV6-5 to TRBJ2-5, with D tentatively TRBD1 (5 bases). Trimming shortened V by 0 bases and J by 1 base, and 12 bases separated the two germline ends. There are 16 residues in the CDR3. Per the germline V gene, CDR1 is MNHEY and CDR2 is SVGAGI. The CDR3 here is CASSYSSLGVQETQYF. Written as DNA, the CDR3 is TGTGCCAGCAGTTACTCTTCCCTAGGGGTCCAAGAGACCCAGTACTTC.

This clone appeared a single time. The chain employs TRBV28 and TRBJ1-1, with D possibly TRBD1 on 5 matching bases. The CDR3 length is 14 residues. The germline V gene has CDR1 MDHEN and CDR2 SYDVKM. Trimming pared 6 bases from V and 0 bases from J, leaving 11 bases between. CDR3 DNA: TGTGCCAGCAGACCGGGACTGATGAACACTGAAGCTTTCTTT. As protein: CASRPGLMNTEAFF.

This clone has only a few counts. This chain links TRBV6-6 with TRBJ2-7; TRBD1 might be the D (6 bases). This CDR3 spans 15 amino acids. Trimming took 6 bases from V and 6 from J, leaving 21 bases between them. Germline assignment: CDR1 MNHNY and CDR2 SVGAGI (reference sequence). The CDR3 loop is CASRPFRDTSSEQYF. Written as DNA, the CDR3 is TGTGCCAGCAGGCCATTCCGGGACACATCCAGCGAGCAGTACTTC.